The 7 T cell receptor beta chains given below trace back to one sample, sequenced in a study of Ad26.COV2.S vaccination and SARS-CoV-2 variants. TCRdb's copy holds only in-frame clones and misses some; the assay was immunoSEQ multiplex PCR. The sample has about 450,000 clones, 89% seen once. Treatment meaning: 19 received Ad26.COV2.S at low or high dose, single or two shots; about 5 received placebo; per-sample allocation not given. Each sample was drawn 63 days after the first injection (of vaccine or placebo). The specimen was peripheral blood, collected in a trial of Ad26.COV2.S vaccine versus placebo. Receptors originate from a person between 18 and 65 years old who received the Ad26.COV2.S COVID-19 vaccine or a placebo.

This rearrangement joins TRBV6-2 or TRBV6-3 to TRBJ1-5; no firm D call. CDR1 is MNHEY, CDR2 SVGEGT, per germline. Trimming cost V 0 bases and J 7 bases, with 7 bases left between them. There are 13 residues in the CDR3. The CDR3 sequence: CASSYSAGQPQHF. In DNA form, the CDR3 reads TGTGCCAGCAGTTACTCGGCCGGCCAGCCCCAGCATTTT.

Here the CDR3 reads CASSPSGRDQPQHF. In DNA, the CDR3 is TGTGCCAGCAGCCCCTCAGGGAGGGATCAGCCCCAGCATTTT. This sequence joins TRBV14 and TRBJ1-5; a possible D gene is TRBD1 (5 bases). This CDR3 is built from 14 residues. Trimming took 4 bases from V and 5 from J, leaving 12 bases between them. Per germline, CDR1 SGHDN and CDR2 FVKESK.

The gene calls are TRBV5-1 and TRBJ1-1; TRBD1 might be the D (5 bases). Germline V lookup: CDR1 SGHRS, CDR2 YFSETQ. Deletions cut 4 bases from V and 3 bases from J, with 16 bases between. The CDR3 covers 15 residues. The CDR3 sequence is CASSPSGRDDTEAFF. CDR3 bases: TGCGCCAGCAGCCCCTCGGGCAGGGATGACACTGAAGCTTTCTTT.

The chain employs TRBV28 and TRBJ1-2; D possibly corresponds to TRBD1 (5 bases). V lost 5 bases and J lost 4, with 11 bases in between. Germline CDR1 is MDHEN and CDR2 is SYDVKM. The CDR3 runs to 13 residues. The DNA of the CDR3 is TGTGCCAGCAGTAAGACAGACCTCTATGGCTACACCTTC. Translation gives CASSKTDLYGYTF.

The chain couples TRBV7-9 to TRBJ1-3; D remains unclear. Germline-derived CDR1 and CDR2 are SEHNR and FQNEAQ (reference sequence). The CDR3 consists of 16 residues. V shed 2 bases and J shed 4 bases, with 15 bases lying between them. The CDR3 DNA is TGTGCCAGCAGCTTACTCCCGACGGAACAAGGAAACACCATATATTTT. This codes for CASSLLPTEQGNTIYF.

The J gene is TRBJ2-1, the V gene TRBV18; possibly TRBD1 for D (5 bases). CDR1 and CDR2 (germline): KGHSH, LQKENI. This CDR3 contains 15 residues. Trimming removed 3 bases from V and 2 bases from J, with 11 bases in between. For the CDR3, the DNA is TGTGCCAGCTCACCCCAGGGCCCGGCCTACAATGAGCAGTTCTTC. Translation gives CASSPQGPAYNEQFF.

This clone occurred a few times. The V call is TRBV7-2, the J call TRBJ1-5; D gene uncertain. The V and J ends lost 2 bases and 1 base respectively, with 9 bases between them. Germline values: CDR1 SGHTA, CDR2 FQGNSA. CDR3 size: 15 residues. The CDR3 nucleotides read TGTGCCAGCAGCTTAAATTCCCTAAGCAATCAGCCCCAGCATTTT. Encoded protein: CASSLNSLSNQPQHF.